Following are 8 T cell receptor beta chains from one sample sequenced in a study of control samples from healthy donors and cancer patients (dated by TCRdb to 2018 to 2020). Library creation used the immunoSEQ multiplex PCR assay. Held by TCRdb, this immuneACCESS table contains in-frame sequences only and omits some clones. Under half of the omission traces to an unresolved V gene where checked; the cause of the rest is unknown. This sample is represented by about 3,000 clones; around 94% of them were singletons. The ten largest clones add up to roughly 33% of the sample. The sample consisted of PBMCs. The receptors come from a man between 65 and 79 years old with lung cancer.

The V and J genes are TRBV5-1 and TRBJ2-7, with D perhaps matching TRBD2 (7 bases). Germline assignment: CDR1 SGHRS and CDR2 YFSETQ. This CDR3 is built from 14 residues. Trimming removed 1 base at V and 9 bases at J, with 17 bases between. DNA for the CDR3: TGCGCCAGCAGCTTGACAAGGTCGGGGGGCGGGCAGTACTTC. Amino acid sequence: CASSLTRSGGGQYF.

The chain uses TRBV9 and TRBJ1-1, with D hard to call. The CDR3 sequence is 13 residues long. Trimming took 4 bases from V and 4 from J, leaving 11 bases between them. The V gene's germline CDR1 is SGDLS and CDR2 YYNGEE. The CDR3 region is CASSPKAGTEAFF. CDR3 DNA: TGTGCCAGCAGCCCAAAGGCGGGCACTGAAGCTTTCTTT.

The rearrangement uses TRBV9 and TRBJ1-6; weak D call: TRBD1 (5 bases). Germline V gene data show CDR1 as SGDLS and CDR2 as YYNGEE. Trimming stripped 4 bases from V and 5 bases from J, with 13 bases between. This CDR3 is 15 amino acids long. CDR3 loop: CASSTGDRNNSPLHF. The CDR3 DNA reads TGTGCCAGCAGCACTGGGGACCGGAATAATTCACCCCTCCACTTT.

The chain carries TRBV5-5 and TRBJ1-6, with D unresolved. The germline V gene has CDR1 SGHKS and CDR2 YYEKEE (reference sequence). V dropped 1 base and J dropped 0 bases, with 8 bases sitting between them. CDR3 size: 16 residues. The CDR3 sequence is CASSLLGNSYNSPLHF. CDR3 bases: TGTGCCAGCAGCTTGCTGGGAAACTCCTATAATTCACCCCTCCACTTT.

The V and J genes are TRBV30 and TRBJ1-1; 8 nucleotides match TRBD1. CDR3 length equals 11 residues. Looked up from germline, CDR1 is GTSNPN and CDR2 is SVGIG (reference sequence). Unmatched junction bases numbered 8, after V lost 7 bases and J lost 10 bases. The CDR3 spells CALGDDRGAFF. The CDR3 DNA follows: TGTGCCTTGGGGGATGACAGGGGAGCTTTCTTT.

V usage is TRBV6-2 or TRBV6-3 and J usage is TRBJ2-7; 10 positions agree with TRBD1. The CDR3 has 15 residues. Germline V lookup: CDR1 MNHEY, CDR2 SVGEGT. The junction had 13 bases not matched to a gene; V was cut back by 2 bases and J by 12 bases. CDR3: CASSYPGDRGRVWYF. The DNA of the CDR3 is TGTGCCAGCAGTTACCCTGGAGACAGGGGGCGCGTTTGGTACTTC.

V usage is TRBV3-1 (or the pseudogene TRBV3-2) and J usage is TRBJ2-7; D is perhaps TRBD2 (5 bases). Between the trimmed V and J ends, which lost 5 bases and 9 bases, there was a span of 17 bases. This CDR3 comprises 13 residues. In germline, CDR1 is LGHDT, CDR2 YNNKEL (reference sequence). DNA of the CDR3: TGTGCCAGCAGCGCACGAGGGCTAGTTGGGCAGTACTTC. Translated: CASSARGLVGQYF.

The CDR3 nucleotides read TGCGCCAGCAGGCACAGGGGAGGGGGCACCGGGGAGCTGTTTTTT. It yields the protein CASRHRGGGTGELFF. This chain connects TRBV5-1 to TRBJ2-2; D tentatively fits TRBD1 or TRBD2 (7 bases each). This CDR3 spans 15 amino acids. Germline V gives CDR1 SGHRS, CDR2 YFSETQ. V dropped 5 bases and J dropped 4 bases, with 15 bases sitting between them.